What follows are 28 T cell receptor beta chains derived from one specimen sequenced in a study of cytomegalovirus exposure and HLA in healthy donors. The PCR contained 60 Vbeta and 13 Jbeta primers. TCRdb's table, derived via immunoSEQ multiplex PCR, lists solely in-frame clones and lacks some. The data show under 200,000 clones, roughly 80% seen once. The material sequenced was PBMCs. The receptors shown here come from a female donor in good health and CMV-seronegative.

CDR3 in amino acids: CASSEGFGAGDQETQYF. The DNA for the CDR3 is TGCGCCAGCAGTGAAGGGTTTGGAGCAGGGGACCAAGAGACCCAGTACTTC. The chain links TRBV10-1 to TRBJ2-5; tentative D call: TRBD1 (6 bases). The CDR3 spans 17 residues. Germline V gives CDR1 WNHNN, CDR2 SYGVQD (reference sequence). V was clipped by 3 bases and J by 0 bases, with 17 bases between them.

The chain uses TRBV13 and TRBJ2-7; no reliable D call. The germline V gene has CDR1 PRHDT and CDR2 FYEKMQ (reference sequence). The CDR3 is 12 residues long. V was trimmed by 1 base and J by 7 bases, leaving 8 bases between them. CDR3 amino acids: CASSLENFEQYF. For the CDR3, the DNA is TGTGCCAGCAGCTTAGAAAACTTTGAGCAGTACTTC.

This chain links TRBV27 with TRBJ1-2, with 8 bases matching TRBD1. Trimming took 2 bases from V and 4 from J; bases not matched to a gene: 6. CDR3 length equals 15 residues. CDR1 is MNHEY and CDR2 is SMNVEV in the germline V gene (reference sequence). The CDR3 here is CASSLGTGYAYGYTF. The CDR3 DNA sequence: TGTGCCAGCAGTTTAGGGACAGGCTACGCCTATGGCTACACCTTC.

This clone was seen only a few times. The gene calls are TRBV5-4 and TRBJ1-2; D unclear. The CDR3 has 13 residues. Trimming shortened V by 0 bases and J by 6 bases, and 9 bases separated the two germline ends. Per germline, CDR1 SGHNT and CDR2 YYREEE (reference sequence). Here the CDR3 reads CASSLDQKNGYTF. In DNA form, the CDR3 reads TGTGCCAGCAGCTTGGATCAGAAGAATGGCTACACCTTC.

This sequence joins TRBV19 and TRBJ1-2, with D perhaps TRBD1 (6 bases). V dropped 5 bases and J dropped 3 bases, with 7 bases sitting between them. The CDR3 is 12 residues long. Germline loops: CDR1 LNHDA, CDR2 SQIVND (reference sequence). DNA for the CDR3: TGTGCCAGTAGTCGGACAGACTATGGCTACACCTTC. This encodes CASSRTDYGYTF.

This clone has only one observation. The V call is TRBV6-5, the J call TRBJ1-4; 7 positions agree with TRBD1. J was trimmed by 5 bases and V by 2 bases; bases with no gene match: 5. Germline loops: CDR1 MNHEY, CDR2 SVGAGI. The CDR3 has 15 residues. The CDR3 DNA reads as TGTGCCAGCAGTTACCGGGACAGCTTAAATGAAAAACTGTTTTTT. This gives the protein CASSYRDSLNEKLFF.

The chain uses TRBV9 and TRBJ2-7; 9 bases fit TRBD2. The V gene end was trimmed by 0 bases and the J gene end by 2 bases; junction bases not matched to a gene: 3. Germline CDR1 is SGDLS and CDR2 is YYNGEE. The CDR3 spans 15 residues. CDR3 residues: CASSVGAGGAYEQYF. The CDR3 nucleotides read TGTGCCAGCAGCGTAGGGGCGGGAGGGGCCTACGAGCAGTACTTC.

This clone was picked up a small number of times. The genes are TRBV2 and TRBJ1-1; 7 nucleotides align to TRBD1. Germline CDR1 and CDR2: SNHLY and FYNNEI. This CDR3 region has 14 residues. J lost 0 bases, V lost 5 bases, and 3 bases had no gene match. The CDR3, as DNA: TGTGCCAGCAGTACAGGGGCCCTGAACACTGAAGCTTTCTTT. Residues: CASSTGALNTEAFF.

V is TRBV28 and J is TRBJ2-5, with D uncertain. The CDR3 length is 13 residues. The germline V gene has CDR1 MDHEN and CDR2 SYDVKM. The V and J ends lost 3 bases and 5 bases respectively, with 10 bases between them. The CDR3 bases are TGTGCCAGCAGTTTCCCTGACTCGGAGACCCAGTACTTC. The encoded protein is CASSFPDSETQYF.

The DNA for the CDR3 is TGTGCCAGCTCACTACAGGGGTGGGACACTGAAGCTTTCTTT. It codes for CASSLQGWDTEAFF. The chain joins TRBV18 to TRBJ1-1; 7 nucleotides align to TRBD1. J gave up 3 bases and V 4 bases, and 5 bases lay outside the gene matches. The CDR3 is 14 residues long. Looked up from germline, CDR1 is KGHSH and CDR2 is LQKENI.

This clone was counted between two and nine times. The rearrangement links TRBV28 to TRBJ2-7, with 7 bases fitting TRBD2. Trimming at V came to 4 bases and at J to 0 bases, leaving 6 bases not matched to a gene. The CDR3 runs 15 residues. Germline CDR1 and CDR2: MDHEN and SYDVKM. The DNA for the CDR3 is TGTGCCAGCAGTTCCGTAGCGGGTAGCTCCTACGAGCAGTACTTC. Translating it yields CASSSVAGSSYEQYF.

This clone has a handful of counts. This chain joins TRBV15 and TRBJ2-7; 7 bases fit TRBD1. Looked up from germline, CDR1 is LNHNV and CDR2 is YYDKDF (reference sequence). The CDR3 extends over 15 amino acids. J was trimmed by 3 bases and V by 1 base; bases with no gene match: 6. CDR3: CATSRVSGTVYEQYF. The CDR3 coding sequence is TGTGCCACCAGCAGAGTTTCCGGGACAGTCTACGAGCAGTACTTC.

This chain links TRBV7-2 with TRBJ2-2, with unresolved D. Germline CDR1 is SGHTA and CDR2 is FQGNSA. The CDR3 contains 14 residues. Trimming took off 1 base at V and 2 bases at J, with 5 bases between the two ends. CDR3 coding DNA: TGTGCCAGCAGCTTAGATAGAAACACCGGGGAGCTGTTTTTT. Its translation is CASSLDRNTGELFF.

The chain employs TRBV4-3 and TRBJ2-2, with 8 bases matching TRBD2. CDR1 LGHNA and CDR2 YSLEER come from the germline V gene. V shed 7 bases, J shed 4 bases, and the junction held 5 bases outside the gene matches. This CDR3 has 14 residues. For the CDR3, the DNA is TGCGCCAGCACTCTAGCGGGTGCCACCGGGGAGCTGTTTTTT. Protein: CASTLAGATGELFF.

This sequence joins TRBV7-8 and TRBJ1-1; D remains unclear. Trimming left V 2 bases short and J 1 base short, with 8 bases between. The CDR3 consists of 14 residues. In germline, CDR1 is SGHVS, CDR2 FQNEAQ. The CDR3 DNA is TGTGCCAGCAGCTTAATCCGGGGGAACACTGAAGCTTTCTTT. This codes for CASSLIRGNTEAFF. The full variable domain, in which reference TRBV7-8 and TRBJ1-1 provide the parts outside the CDR3, is GAGVSQSPRYKVAKRGQDVALRCDPISGHVSLFWYQQALGQGPEFLTYFQNEAQLDKSGLPSDRFFAERPEGSVSTLKIQRTQQEDSAVYLCASSLIRGNTEAFFGQGTRLTVV.

The V call is TRBV16, the J call TRBJ1-2; D unresolved. The CDR3 length is 13 residues. V lost 4 bases, J lost 8 bases, and 14 bases lay in between. Germline-derived CDR1 and CDR2 are KGHSY and FQNENV. The CDR3 sequence is CASSPRAHGGYTF. The CDR3 region has the DNA TGTGCCAGCAGCCCGCGGGCCCACGGGGGCTACACCTTC.

This clone was counted a few times. This chain connects TRBV28 to TRBJ1-6; 9 bases map to TRBD1. Trimming removed 7 bases from V and 6 bases from J; junction bases left unmatched: 4. The CDR3 runs to 14 residues. Per germline, CDR1 MDHEN and CDR2 SYDVKM. The CDR3 sequence: CASNNRGPNSPLHF. For the CDR3, the DNA is TGTGCCAGCAACAACAGGGGGCCTAATTCACCCCTCCACTTT. The full variable domain, completed using reference TRBV28 and TRBJ1-6, is DVKVTQSSRYLVKRTGEKVFLECVQDMDHENMFWYRQDPGLGLRLIYFSYDVKMKEKGDIPEGYSVSREKKERFSLILESASTNQTSMYLCASNNRGPNSPLHFGNGTRLTVT.

The J gene is TRBJ2-5, the V gene TRBV28; D might be TRBD2 (5 bases). Germline assignment: CDR1 MDHEN and CDR2 SYDVKM. CDR3 size: 11 residues. Between the trimmed V and J ends, which lost 6 bases and 11 bases, there was a span of 13 bases. The CDR3 DNA is TGTGCCAGCAGAAACTGGTGGGAGCAGTACTTC. Translation gives CASRNWWEQYF.

This chain connects TRBV9 to TRBJ2-5; D is possibly TRBD2 (6 bases). Germline values: CDR1 SGDLS, CDR2 YYNGEE. Trimming shortened V by 0 bases and J by 2 bases, and 14 bases separated the two germline ends. The CDR3 length is 16 residues. The CDR3 bases are TGTGCCAGCAGCGTAGTCGGTAGCGGAGCTCAAGAGACCCAGTACTTC. It is translated as CASSVVGSGAQETQYF.

The rearrangement links TRBV5-6 to TRBJ1-3, with unresolved D. Trimming stripped 1 base from V and 0 bases from J, with 8 bases between. CDR3 size: 15 residues. The germline V gene encodes CDR1 SGHDT and CDR2 YYEEEE. CDR3 sequence (DNA): TGTGCCAGCAGCTTGTGGGAGAACTCTGGAAACACCATATATTTT. Its translation: CASSLWENSGNTIYF.

The chain recombines TRBV4-2 with TRBJ2-1, with TRBD1 as a possible D gene (5 bases). This CDR3 contains 16 residues. Deletions cut 0 bases from V and 6 bases from J, with 15 bases between. Germline V gene lookup returns CDR1 LGHNA and CDR2 YNFKEQ. The CDR3 DNA is TGTGCCAGCAGCCAAGATCTAGGGGCTTGGATCAATGAGCAGTTCTTC. Protein product: CASSQDLGAWINEQFF.

The chain carries TRBV29-1 and TRBJ2-1; possibly TRBD2 for D (5 bases). Germline CDR1 SQVTM, CDR2 ANQGSEA. This CDR3 has 10 amino acids. CDR3 protein: CAGDYNEQFF. The CDR3 bases are TGCGCCGGGGATTACAATGAGCAGTTCTTC.

The chain links TRBV18 to TRBJ2-5, with unresolved D. The CDR3 sequence is 13 residues long. CDR1 KGHSH and CDR2 LQKENI come from the germline V gene. Trimming pared 3 bases from V and 3 bases from J, leaving 8 bases between. In DNA, the CDR3 is TGTGCCAGCTCACCCCTTTCCGAAGAGACCCAGTACTTC. Protein sequence: CASSPLSEETQYF.

The chain couples TRBV10-3 to TRBJ2-7; D not certain. This CDR3 has 12 amino acids. CDR1 and CDR2 (germline): ENHRY, SYGVKD. The germline V and J ends were trimmed by 6 bases and 1 base, with 7 bases remaining between them. The CDR3 protein is CAISQASYEQYF. In DNA, the CDR3 is TGTGCCATCAGCCAAGCATCCTACGAGCAGTACTTC.

The gene calls are TRBV2 and TRBJ2-3; D might be TRBD2 (5 bases). Germline V lookup: CDR1 SNHLY, CDR2 FYNNEI. V lost 3 bases and J lost 3, with 19 bases in between. The CDR3 runs to 17 residues. In DNA form, the CDR3 reads TGTGCCAGCAGTGATCAACTCGTGGGGAGTGGAACAGATACGCAGTATTTT. Translation: CASSDQLVGSGTDTQYF. Drawing the rest from reference TRBV2 and TRBJ2-3, the complete variable domain is EPEVTQTPSHQVTQMGQEVILRCVPISNHLYFYWYRQILGQKVEFLVSFYNNEISEKSEIFDDQFSVERPDGSNFTLKIRSTKLEDSAMYFCASSDQLVGSGTDTQYFGPGTRLTVL.

There are a few counts of this clone. The rearrangement uses TRBV7-2 and TRBJ1-5; 8 nucleotides line up with TRBD1. The CDR3 totals 15 residues. V shed 1 base, J shed 3 bases, and the junction held 2 bases outside the gene matches. Germline CDR1 and CDR2: SGHTA and FQGNSA. This CDR3 is CASSLEDRANQPQHF. CDR3 DNA: TGTGCCAGCAGCTTAGAGGACAGGGCCAATCAGCCCCAGCATTTT. Supplemented by reference TRBV7-2 and TRBJ1-5, the full variable domain reads GAGVSQSPSNKVTEKGKDVELRCDPISGHTALYWYRQSLGQGLEFLIYFQGNSAPDKSGLPSDRFSAERTGGSVSTLTIQRTQQEDSAVYLCASSLEDRANQPQHFGDGTRLSIL.

The chain has TRBV7-9 and TRBJ1-2, with 10 nucleotides matching TRBD1. This CDR3 is 15 amino acids long. The V gene end was trimmed by 4 bases and the J gene end by 3 bases; junction bases not matched to a gene: 5. Germline assignment: CDR1 SEHNR and CDR2 FQNEAQ (reference sequence). Here the CDR3 DNA reads TGTGCCAGCAGCTCGCGGACAGGGGGTGACTATGGCTACACCTTC. Its protein product is CASSSRTGGDYGYTF.

The V gene is TRBV7-9, the J gene TRBJ1-1; D possibly corresponds to TRBD1 (6 bases). V was pared by 4 bases and J by 4 bases, with 13 bases between. Germline V gives CDR1 SEHNR, CDR2 FQNEAQ (reference sequence). The CDR3 sequence is 14 residues long. CDR3 sequence reads: CASSSRGGGTEAFF. CDR3 sequence (DNA): TGTGCCAGCAGCTCCAGAGGGGGTGGCACTGAAGCTTTCTTT.